The text below deals with one T cell receptor beta chain. The record originates from a study of blood T cell repertoires in COVID-19. Study as a whole: Specimens from acute and convalescent COVID-19 originated in the United States, Italy and Spain. Sample material is recorded as cDNA or gDNA derived from T cells, B-cell-depleted T cells, or PBMCs.

In the source study's methods: Estimation of nucleated cell counts relied on the amplification of reference gene primers. Sequencing used immunoSEQ multiplex PCR; TCRdb keeps in-frame clones, though not all of them. Clonal size and the V and J genes are those of that table, whereas D and trimming came from the DNA. The table shows around 150,000 clones, with about 90% occurring only once. CDR3 length: 12 residues. The trim removed 7 bases at V and 6 bases at J, leaving 3 bases unmatched. Germline loops: CDR1 LNHDA, CDR2 SQIVND (reference sequence). The sequencing sample was made of peripheral blood. The sequence was collected from a man aged 50 to 60 with active or convalescent COVID-19. The chain recombines TRBV19 with TRBJ1-5; 7 bases agree with TRBD1. The CDR3 is CASTQGRQPQHF. DNA for the CDR3: TGTGCCAGTACACAGGGGCGTCAGCCCCAGCATTTT.